Detailed here is one T cell receptor (beta chain). Treatment defined: oral pan-JAK inhibitor, 5-10 mg twice daily. Germline-derived CDR1 and CDR2 are SGDLS and YYNGEE. CDR3 length equals 17 residues. Trimming at V came to 3 bases and at J to 4 bases, leaving 12 bases not matched to a gene. Following RNA extraction, reverse transcription yielded cDNA that acted as the sequencing template. This table comes from immunoSEQ multiplex PCR, and its TCRdb copy is limited to in-frame clones, with some not included. The sample includes about 200,000 clones, more than 45% of them seen just once. These data belong to a study of CD8+ T cells in alopecia areata.

This sequence originates from a human donor with alopecia areata. The specimen was CD4+ T cells sorted from blood, collected at week 24, from a patient treated with tofacitinib. The genes are TRBV9 and TRBJ2-5; 10 nucleotides line up with TRBD2. The CDR3 DNA sequence: TGTGCCAGCAGCGCCGGCCGTCTAGCGGGAGACCGAGAGACCCAGTACTTC. Amino acids: CASSAGRLAGDRETQYF.